Relative to its sample, the clone carrying this T cell receptor beta chain is medium-sized. Its specificity is not known. Treatment: roughly 11-day PBMC culture with coronavirus spike peptide pools or control peptides (ViraFEST assay). This sample was taken from a study of vaccination and CD4 T cells after COVID-19. About the study: Blood was drawn a median roughly 68 days post second dose, range 14 to 241. A CEFX pool, an HIV-1 Nef pool, or no peptide went to control cultures. Study-wide points: Convalescent patients' vaccine-specific clones were spike mono-reactive in 304 of 307 cases. Among convalescent patients, a median approximately 86% of reactive clones emerged only after vaccination.

Trimming took 6 bases from V and 2 from J, leaving 16 bases between them. The CDR3 contains 15 residues. Germline V lookup: CDR1 SGHAT, CDR2 FQNNGV. Sequencing of the DNA from cultured CD4+ T cells was carried out with the Oncomine TCR Beta short-read assay. TCRdb reprocessed the PCR reads with MiXCR, giving one entry per CDR3 protein. The sample has about 15,000 distinct CDR3 sequences; more than 65% are singletons. This clonotype originated in a human donor who had recovered from COVID-19. The sample taken for sequencing was CD4+ T cells from blood, cultured in vitro. This chain uses TRBV11-2 with TRBJ1-2, with D maybe TRBD1 (6 bases). CDR3 bases: TGTGCCAGCAGATTTAAAGGGGGGACCAACTATGGCTACACCTTC. The encoded protein is CASRFKGGTNYGYTF.